These 15 T cell receptor beta chains were sequenced from one sample in a study of cytomegalovirus exposure and HLA in healthy donors. It was with 60 Vbeta and 13 Jbeta primers that the PCR ran. The repertoire was sequenced with immunoSEQ multiplex PCR; TCRdb's copy has only in-frame clones and lacks some. The table includes 150,000 to 200,000 clones, 70% to 75% detected once. Material for sequencing was PBMCs. The source is a man between 18 and 35 years old in good health and CMV-seropositive.

This chain joins TRBV27 and TRBJ2-5, with TRBD1 matching over 7 bases. The CDR3 length is 13 residues. CDR1 and CDR2 (germline): MNHEY, SMNVEV (reference sequence). V trimming: 6 bases; J trimming: 5 bases; junction bases outside the gene matches: 6. Written as DNA, the CDR3 is TGTGCCAGCAGGGAAATCAGGGGGGAGACCCAGTACTTC. It yields the protein CASREIRGETQYF.

This chain links TRBV9 with TRBJ2-5, with D possibly matching TRBD2 (7 bases). CDR1 and CDR2 from the germline V gene are SGDLS and YYNGEE. The ends were cut back, 4 bases at V and 7 bases at J, with 14 bases in the middle. This CDR3 has 13 residues. The CDR3 is CASSPGGHPTQYF. The DNA for the CDR3 is TGTGCCAGCAGCCCCGGGGGGCACCCGACCCAGTACTTC.

The rearrangement uses TRBV7-9 and TRBJ1-2; a weak D match, TRBD1 (6 bases). Germline assignment: CDR1 SEHNR and CDR2 FQNEAQ (reference sequence). The CDR3 covers 14 residues. Trimming pared 5 bases from V and 2 bases from J, leaving 12 bases between. The CDR3 DNA reads as TGTGCCAGCAGCGGATCAGGACAGAACTATGGCTACACCTTC. Translated, it gives CASSGSGQNYGYTF.

The V call is TRBV7-9, the J call TRBJ1-2, with D unclear. Germline lookup yields CDR1 SEHNR and CDR2 FQNEAQ (reference sequence). The CDR3 is made up of 14 amino acids. The V and J ends lost 5 bases and 11 bases respectively, with 21 bases between them. CDR3 residues: CASSQSSLGWRYTF. CDR3 in DNA: TGTGCCAGCAGCCAAAGTAGTTTAGGATGGCGGTACACCTTC. Looking up the rest from reference TRBV7-9 and TRBJ1-2 gives the full variable domain: DTGVSQNPRHKITKRGQNVTFRCDPISEHNRLYWYRQTLGQGPEFLTYFQNEAQLEKSRLLSDRFSAERPKGSFSTLEIQRTEQGDSAMYLCASSQSSLGWRYTFGSGTRLTVV.

CDR3 in DNA: TGTGCCAGCAGCTTTCAGACAGGGCGGAATACTGAAGCTTTCTTT. Translated: CASSFQTGRNTEAFF. This sequence joins TRBV7-9 and TRBJ1-1; 7 bases match TRBD1. V lost 3 bases and J lost 5; bases outside the gene matches: 9. The CDR3 is made up of 15 amino acids. Germline assignment: CDR1 SEHNR and CDR2 FQNEAQ (reference sequence).

In its sample, this clone was seen a few times. The chain couples TRBV20-1 to TRBJ1-1, with D hard to call. CDR3 length equals 11 residues. V was pared by 3 bases and J by 8 bases, with 10 bases between. Germline CDR1 is DFQATT and CDR2 is SNEGSKA (reference sequence). CDR3 residues: CSARVQREAFF. The CDR3 DNA sequence: TGCAGTGCTAGGGTGCAGCGGGAAGCTTTCTTT.

J is TRBJ2-4 and V is TRBV30; 7 positions agree with TRBD1. CDR1 is GTSNPN and CDR2 is SVGIG in the germline V gene (reference sequence). The CDR3 is 11 residues long. Losses at the gene ends were 2 bases for V and 12 bases for J; bases not matched to a gene: 4. The CDR3 DNA reads as TGTGCCTGGAGTCGGACAGGTAGTCAGTACTTC. This translates into CAWSRTGSQYF.

The genes are TRBV6-6 and TRBJ1-2; 9 bases line up with TRBD1. Per germline, CDR1 MNHNY and CDR2 SVGAGI (reference sequence). The CDR3 sequence is 12 residues long. J gave up 8 bases and V 5 bases, and 3 bases lay outside the gene matches. The CDR3 DNA follows: TGTGCCAGCAGTACGGACAGGGGCGGCTACACCTTC. It is translated as CASSTDRGGYTF.

The chain links TRBV11-3 to TRBJ2-5; 11 bases align to TRBD2. Germline assignment: CDR1 SGHNT and CDR2 YENEEA. V was clipped by 5 bases and J by 5 bases; unmatched bases: 16. This CDR3 has 18 residues. CDR3 DNA: TGTGCCAGCAGCCGACGGAGTACTAGCGGGAGTACTCGGGAGACCCAGTACTTC. It is translated as CASSRRSTSGSTRETQYF.

The chain combines TRBV14 with TRBJ1-1; D not resolved. Germline loops: CDR1 SGHDN, CDR2 FVKESK. The CDR3 runs 14 residues. V shed 2 bases and J shed 1 base, with 8 bases lying between them. The CDR3 region has the DNA TGTGCCAGCAGCCAAAACCTCAGGAACACTGAAGCTTTCTTT. Amino acid sequence: CASSQNLRNTEAFF.

This clone was found a few times. The chain uses TRBV28 and TRBJ1-6; tentative D call: TRBD1 (5 bases). CDR1 and CDR2 from the germline V gene are MDHEN and SYDVKM. The ends were cut back, 6 bases at V and 7 bases at J, with 13 bases in the middle. This CDR3 is built from 14 residues. The CDR3 spells CASSRGTGNSPLHF. The CDR3 region has the DNA TGTGCCAGCAGCCGGGGGACGGGGAATTCACCCCTCCACTTT.

The rearrangement joins TRBV29-1 to TRBJ2-3; 11 bases are a match to TRBD2. The CDR3 is 15 amino acids. Trimming took 1 base from V and 5 from J; bases not matched to a gene: 5. CDR1 SQVTM and CDR2 ANQGSEA come from the germline V gene. CDR3 DNA sequence: TGCAGCGTTGAAGTAGCGGGGGGGCCCGGAGATACGCAGTATTTT. It yields the protein CSVEVAGGPGDTQYF.

V gene TRBV9 combines with J gene TRBJ1-6; no clear D gene. V dropped 3 bases and J dropped 10 bases, with 17 bases sitting between them. This CDR3 region has 15 residues. Germline V gene lookup returns CDR1 SGDLS and CDR2 YYNGEE. The CDR3 protein is CASSAEGRRASPLHF. In DNA form, the CDR3 reads TGTGCCAGCAGCGCGGAGGGCAGACGGGCATCACCCCTCCACTTT.

The chain combines TRBV5-1 with TRBJ2-7; TRBD1 aligns across 12 bases. The germline V gene has CDR1 SGHRS and CDR2 YFSETQ. This CDR3 spans 15 amino acids. The V and J ends lost 2 bases and 6 bases, in that order; junction bases with no gene match: 6. CDR3 bases: TGCGCCAGCAGCTTAGGGGGGACAGGGGGCTTCGAGCAGTACGTC. It translates to CASSLGGTGGFEQYV.

The CDR3 here is CASSYRVQPEAFF. The CDR3 DNA reads TGTGCCAGTAGCTACAGGGTGCAGCCTGAAGCTTTCTTT. The rearrangement uses TRBV19 and TRBJ1-1; a weak D match, TRBD1 (6 bases). Per the germline V gene, CDR1 is LNHDA and CDR2 is SQIVND (reference sequence). V gave up 6 bases and J gave up 6 bases, with 14 bases separating them. The CDR3 consists of 13 residues.